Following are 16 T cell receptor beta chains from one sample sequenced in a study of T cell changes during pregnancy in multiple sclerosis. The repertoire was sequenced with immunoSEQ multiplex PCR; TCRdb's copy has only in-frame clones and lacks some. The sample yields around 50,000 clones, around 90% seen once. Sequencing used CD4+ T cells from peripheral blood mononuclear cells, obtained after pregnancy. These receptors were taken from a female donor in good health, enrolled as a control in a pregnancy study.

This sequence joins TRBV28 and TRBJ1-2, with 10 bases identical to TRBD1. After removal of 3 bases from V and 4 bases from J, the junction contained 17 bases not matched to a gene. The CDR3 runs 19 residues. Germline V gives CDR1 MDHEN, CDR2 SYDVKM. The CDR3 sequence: CASSFREKRQGAHRYGYTF. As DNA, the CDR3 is TGTGCCAGCAGTTTTCGCGAAAAACGACAGGGGGCCCACCGCTATGGCTACACCTTC.

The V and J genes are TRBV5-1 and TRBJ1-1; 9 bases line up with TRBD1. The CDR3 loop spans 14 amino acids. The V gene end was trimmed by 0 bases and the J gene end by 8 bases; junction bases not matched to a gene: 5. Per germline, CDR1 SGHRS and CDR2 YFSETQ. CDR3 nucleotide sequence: TGCGCCAGCAGCTTGGACAGGGGGCGGGTGGAAGCTTTCTTT. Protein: CASSLDRGRVEAFF.

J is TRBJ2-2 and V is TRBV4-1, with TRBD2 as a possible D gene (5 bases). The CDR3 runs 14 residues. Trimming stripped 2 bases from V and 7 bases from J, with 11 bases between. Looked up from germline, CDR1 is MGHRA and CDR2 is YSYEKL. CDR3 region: CASSQIARDGELFF. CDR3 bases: TGCGCCAGCAGCCAAATAGCGCGAGACGGGGAGCTGTTTTTT.

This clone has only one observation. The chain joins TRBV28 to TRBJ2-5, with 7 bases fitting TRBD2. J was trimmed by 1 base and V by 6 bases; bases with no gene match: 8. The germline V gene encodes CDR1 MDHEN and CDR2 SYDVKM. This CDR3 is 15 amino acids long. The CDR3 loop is CASSTQAGSQETQYF. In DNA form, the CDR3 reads TGTGCCAGCAGCACTCAAGCGGGAAGCCAAGAGACCCAGTACTTC. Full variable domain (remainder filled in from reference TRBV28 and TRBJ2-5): DVKVTQSSRYLVKRTGEKVFLECVQDMDHENMFWYRQDPGLGLRLIYFSYDVKMKEKGDIPEGYSVSREKKERFSLILESASTNQTSMYLCASSTQAGSQETQYFGPGTRLLVL.

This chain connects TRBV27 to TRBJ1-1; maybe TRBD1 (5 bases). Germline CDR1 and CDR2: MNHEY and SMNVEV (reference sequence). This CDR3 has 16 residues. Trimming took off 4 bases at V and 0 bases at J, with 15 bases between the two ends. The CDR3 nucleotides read TGTGCCAGCAGTTCCCATCCGGGGGTCCTGAACACTGAAGCTTTCTTT. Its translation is CASSSHPGVLNTEAFF.

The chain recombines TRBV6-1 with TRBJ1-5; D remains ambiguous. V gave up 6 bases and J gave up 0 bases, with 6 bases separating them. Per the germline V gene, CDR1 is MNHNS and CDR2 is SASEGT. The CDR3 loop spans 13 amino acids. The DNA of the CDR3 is TGTGCCAGCAGACTTTATAGCAATCAGCCCCAGCATTTT. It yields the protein CASRLYSNQPQHF.

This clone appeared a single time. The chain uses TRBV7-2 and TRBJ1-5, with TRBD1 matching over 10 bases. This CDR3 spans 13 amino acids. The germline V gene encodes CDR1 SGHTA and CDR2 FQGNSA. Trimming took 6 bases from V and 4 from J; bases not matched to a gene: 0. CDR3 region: CASRGQGNQPQHF. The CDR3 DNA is TGTGCCAGCAGGGGACAGGGGAATCAGCCCCAGCATTTT.

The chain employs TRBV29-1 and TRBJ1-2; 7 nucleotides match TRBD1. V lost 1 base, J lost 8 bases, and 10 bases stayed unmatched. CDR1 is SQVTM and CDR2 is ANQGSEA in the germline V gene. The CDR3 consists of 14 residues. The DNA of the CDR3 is TGCAGCGTTGAAGGAGGAGGACAGGTTGAAGGCTACACCTTC. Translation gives CSVEGGGQVEGYTF.

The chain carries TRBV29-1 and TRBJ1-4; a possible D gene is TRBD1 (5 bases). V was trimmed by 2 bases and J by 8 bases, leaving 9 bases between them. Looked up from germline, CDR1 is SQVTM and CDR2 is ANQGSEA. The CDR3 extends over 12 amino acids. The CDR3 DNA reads TGCAGCGTTGAACAGGGAAGAGAAAAACTGTTTTTT. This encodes CSVEQGREKLFF.

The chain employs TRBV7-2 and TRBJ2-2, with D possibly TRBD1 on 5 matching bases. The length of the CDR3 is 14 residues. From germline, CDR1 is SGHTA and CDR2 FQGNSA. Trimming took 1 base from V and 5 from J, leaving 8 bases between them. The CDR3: CASSLGSGTGELFF. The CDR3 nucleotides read TGTGCCAGCAGCTTAGGTTCAGGGACCGGGGAGCTGTTTTTT. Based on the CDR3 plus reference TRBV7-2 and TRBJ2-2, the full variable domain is GAGVSQSPSNKVTEKGKDVELRCDPISGHTALYWYRQSLGQGLEFLIYFQGNSAPDKSGLPSDRFSAERTGGSVSTLTIQRTQQEDSAVYLCASSLGSGTGELFFGEGSRLTVL.

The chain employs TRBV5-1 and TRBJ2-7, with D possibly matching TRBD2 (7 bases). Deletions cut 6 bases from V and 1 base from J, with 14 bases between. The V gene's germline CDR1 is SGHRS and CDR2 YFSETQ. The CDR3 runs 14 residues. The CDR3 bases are TGCGCCAGCACTACGGGGGGCCTTTCCTACGAGCAGTACTTC. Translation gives CASTTGGLSYEQYF.

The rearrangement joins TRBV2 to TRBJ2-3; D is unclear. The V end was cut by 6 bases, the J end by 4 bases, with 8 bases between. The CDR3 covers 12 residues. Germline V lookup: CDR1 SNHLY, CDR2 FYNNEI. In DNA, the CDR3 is TGTGCCAGCAGACTGTATGCAGATACGCAGTATTTT. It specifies CASRLYADTQYF.

The CDR3 here is CASSEAARQGYEQYF. As DNA, the CDR3 is TGTGCCAGCAGTGAAGCGGCGAGACAGGGGTACGAGCAGTACTTC. The chain is built from TRBV6-1 and TRBJ2-7; 8 bases fit TRBD1. Germline V gene sequence: CDR1 MNHNS, CDR2 SASEGT. V shed 0 bases, J shed 4 bases, and the junction held 5 bases outside the gene matches. This CDR3 is 15 amino acids long.

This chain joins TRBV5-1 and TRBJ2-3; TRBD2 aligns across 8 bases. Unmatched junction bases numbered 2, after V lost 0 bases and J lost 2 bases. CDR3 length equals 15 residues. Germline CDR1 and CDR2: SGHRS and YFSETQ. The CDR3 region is CASSLAGGYTDTQYF. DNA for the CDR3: TGCGCCAGCAGCTTGGCGGGAGGGTACACAGATACGCAGTATTTT.

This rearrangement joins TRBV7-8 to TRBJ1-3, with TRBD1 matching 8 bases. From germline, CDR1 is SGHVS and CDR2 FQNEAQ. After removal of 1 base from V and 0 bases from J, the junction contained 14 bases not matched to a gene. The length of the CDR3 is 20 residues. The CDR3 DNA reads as TGTGCCAGCAGCTTAGGTCTAGGCAGGGGGCGGATAAGCTCTGGAAACACCATATATTTT. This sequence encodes CASSLGLGRGRISSGNTIYF. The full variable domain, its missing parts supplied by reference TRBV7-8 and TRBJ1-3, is GAGVSQSPRYKVAKRGQDVALRCDPISGHVSLFWYQQALGQGPEFLTYFQNEAQLDKSGLPSDRFFAERPEGSVSTLKIQRTQQEDSAVYLCASSLGLGRGRISSGNTIYFGEGSWLTVV.

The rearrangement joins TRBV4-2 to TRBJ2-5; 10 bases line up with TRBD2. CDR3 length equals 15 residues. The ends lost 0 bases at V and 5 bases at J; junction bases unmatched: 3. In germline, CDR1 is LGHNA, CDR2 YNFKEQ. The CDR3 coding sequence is TGTGCCAGCAGCCAAGAAGCGGGGGGGTTTGAGACCCAGTACTTC. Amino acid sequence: CASSQEAGGFETQYF.